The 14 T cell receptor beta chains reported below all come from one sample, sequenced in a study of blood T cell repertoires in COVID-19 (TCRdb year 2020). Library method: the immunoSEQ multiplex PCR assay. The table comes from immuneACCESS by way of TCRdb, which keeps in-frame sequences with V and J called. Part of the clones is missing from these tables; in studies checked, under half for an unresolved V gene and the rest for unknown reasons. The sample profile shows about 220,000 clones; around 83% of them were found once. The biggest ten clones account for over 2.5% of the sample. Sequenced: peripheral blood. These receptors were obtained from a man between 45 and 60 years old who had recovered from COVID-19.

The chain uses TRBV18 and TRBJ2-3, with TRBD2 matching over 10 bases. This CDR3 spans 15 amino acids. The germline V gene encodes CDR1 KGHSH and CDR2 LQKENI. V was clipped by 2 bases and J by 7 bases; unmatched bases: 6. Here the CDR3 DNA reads TGTGCCAGCTCACCAGAGCGGGAGGGGATAAATACGCAGTATTTT. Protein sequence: CASSPEREGINTQYF.

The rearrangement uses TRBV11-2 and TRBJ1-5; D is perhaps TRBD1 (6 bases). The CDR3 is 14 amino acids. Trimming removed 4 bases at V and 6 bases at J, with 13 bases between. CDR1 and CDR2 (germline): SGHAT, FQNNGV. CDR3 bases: TGTGCCAGCAGCTGGGGGCTAGAGGGTCAGCCCCAGCATTTT. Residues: CASSWGLEGQPQHF.

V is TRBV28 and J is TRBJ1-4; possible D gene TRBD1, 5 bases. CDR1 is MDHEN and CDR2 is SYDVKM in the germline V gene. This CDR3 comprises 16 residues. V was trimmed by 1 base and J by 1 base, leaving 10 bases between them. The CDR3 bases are TGTGCCAGCAGTTTATCTGGGGGGATAACTAATGAAAAACTGTTTTTT. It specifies CASSLSGGITNEKLFF.

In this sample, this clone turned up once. The CDR3 protein is CASSFVGANTGELFF. The CDR3 coding sequence is TGTGCCAGCAGCTTCGTGGGGGCTAACACCGGGGAGCTGTTTTTT. This chain links TRBV7-2 with TRBJ2-2; TRBD1 is a possible D gene (6 bases). V was shortened by 3 bases and J by 2 bases, with 10 bases between the two germline ends. Germline V gene lookup returns CDR1 SGHTA and CDR2 FQGNSA. This CDR3 has 15 amino acids.

CDR3 nucleotide sequence: TGTGCCAGCAGCTTGGCACAGGTGAGCTCTGGAAACACCATATATTTT. The encoded protein is CASSLAQVSSGNTIYF. The gene calls are TRBV5-5 and TRBJ1-3, with D tentatively TRBD1 (5 bases). The CDR3 is 16 residues long. CDR1 is SGHKS and CDR2 is YYEKEE in the germline V gene (reference sequence). V was pared by 0 bases and J by 0 bases, with 10 bases between.

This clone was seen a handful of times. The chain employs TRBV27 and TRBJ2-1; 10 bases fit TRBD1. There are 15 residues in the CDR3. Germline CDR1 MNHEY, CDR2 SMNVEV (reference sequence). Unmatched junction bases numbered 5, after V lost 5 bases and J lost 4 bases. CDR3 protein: CASSTDRGKYNEQFF. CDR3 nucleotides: TGTGCCAGCAGTACGGACAGGGGGAAATACAATGAGCAGTTCTTC.

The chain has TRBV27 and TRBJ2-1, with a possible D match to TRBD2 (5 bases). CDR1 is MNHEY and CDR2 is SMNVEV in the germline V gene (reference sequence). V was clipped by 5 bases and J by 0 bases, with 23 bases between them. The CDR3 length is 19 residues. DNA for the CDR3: TGTGCCAGCAGTCCGAGGGTCCCCGTTCTTGTTGGCTCCTACAATGAGCAGTTCTTC. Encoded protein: CASSPRVPVLVGSYNEQFF.

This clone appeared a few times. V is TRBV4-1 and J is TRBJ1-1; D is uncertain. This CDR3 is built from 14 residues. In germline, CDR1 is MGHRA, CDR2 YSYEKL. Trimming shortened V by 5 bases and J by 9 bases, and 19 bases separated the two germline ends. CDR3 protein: CASSAPREGVKAFF. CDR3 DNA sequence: TGCGCCAGCAGCGCCCCAAGGGAGGGTGTTAAAGCTTTCTTT.

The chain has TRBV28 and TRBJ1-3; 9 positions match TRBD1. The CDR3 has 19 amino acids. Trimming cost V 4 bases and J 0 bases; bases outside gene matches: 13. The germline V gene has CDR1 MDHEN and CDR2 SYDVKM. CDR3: CASSSGQGRPQSSGNTIYF. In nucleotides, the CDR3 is TGTGCCAGCAGTTCGGGACAGGGTAGGCCCCAAAGCTCTGGAAACACCATATATTTT.

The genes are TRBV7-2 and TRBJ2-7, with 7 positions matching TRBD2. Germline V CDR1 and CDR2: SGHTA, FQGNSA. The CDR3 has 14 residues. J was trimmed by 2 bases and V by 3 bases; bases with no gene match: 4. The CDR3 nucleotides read TGTGCCAGCAGCTTCGGGAGGACCGCCTACGAGCAGTACTTC. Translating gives CASSFGRTAYEQYF. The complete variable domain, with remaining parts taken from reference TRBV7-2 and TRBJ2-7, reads GAGVSQSPSNKVTEKGKDVELRCDPISGHTALYWYRQSLGQGLEFLIYFQGNSAPDKSGLPSDRFSAERTGGSVSTLTIQRTQQEDSAVYLCASSFGRTAYEQYFGPGTRLTVT.

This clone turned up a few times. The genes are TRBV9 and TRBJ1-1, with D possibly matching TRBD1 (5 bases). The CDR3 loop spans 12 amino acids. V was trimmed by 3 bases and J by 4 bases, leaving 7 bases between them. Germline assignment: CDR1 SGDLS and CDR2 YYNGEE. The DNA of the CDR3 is TGTGCCAGCAGCGGGGGCGCCACTGAAGCTTTCTTT. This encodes CASSGGATEAFF. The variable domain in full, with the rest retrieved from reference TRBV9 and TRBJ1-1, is DSGVTQTPKHLITATGQRVTLRCSPRSGDLSVYWYQQSLDQGLQFLIQYYNGEERAKGNILERFSAQQFPDLHSELNLSSLELGDSALYFCASSGGATEAFFGQGTRLTVV.

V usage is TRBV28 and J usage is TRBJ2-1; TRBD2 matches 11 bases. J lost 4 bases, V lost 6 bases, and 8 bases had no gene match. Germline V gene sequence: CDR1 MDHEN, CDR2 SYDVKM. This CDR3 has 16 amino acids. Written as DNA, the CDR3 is TGTGCCAGCAGCCAGGGACTAGCGGATAAATACAATGAGCAGTTCTTC. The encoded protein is CASSQGLADKYNEQFF.

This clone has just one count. The CDR3 DNA is TGCAGCGTTGTAGGACGGGGTTACAATGAGCAGTTCTTC. This encodes CSVVGRGYNEQFF. The genes are TRBV29-1 and TRBJ2-1, with D tentatively TRBD2 (5 bases). Trimming removed 4 bases from V and 4 bases from J, with 11 bases in between. This CDR3 is 13 amino acids long. Looked up from germline, CDR1 is SQVTM and CDR2 is ANQGSEA.

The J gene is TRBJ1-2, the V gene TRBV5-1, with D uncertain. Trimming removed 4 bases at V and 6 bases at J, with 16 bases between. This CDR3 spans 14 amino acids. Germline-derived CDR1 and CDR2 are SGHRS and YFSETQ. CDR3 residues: CASSAGLATHGYTF. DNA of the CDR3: TGCGCCAGCAGCGCGGGCCTTGCGACTCATGGCTACACCTTC. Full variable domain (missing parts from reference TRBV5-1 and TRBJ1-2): KAGVTQTPRYLIKTRGQQVTLSCSPISGHRSVSWYQQTPGQGLQFLFEYFSETQRNKGNFPGRFSGRQFSNSRSEMNVSTLELGDSALYLCASSAGLATHGYTFGSGTRLTVV.